These T cell receptor beta chains were read from a single sample in a study of blood T cell repertoires in COVID-19. Clones were read by immunoSEQ multiplex PCR, and TCRdb kept only the in-frame ones, dropping some. The sample has 200,000 to 250,000 clones, 80% to 90% seen once. The sample comprised peripheral blood. The receptors come from a man aged 18 to 29 with active or convalescent COVID-19. CDR3s include the opening cysteine and the closing phenylalanine or tryptophan. D genes are given only for firm matches. A row's size may be missing; if present it is once, few, many or a size class.

CDR3 length,D gene,V gene,J gene,clone size,CDR3 protein,CDR3 DNA
14,TRBD2,TRBV10-3,TRBJ2-3,NA,CATGLAGGRGTQYF,TGTGCCACGGGACTAGCGGGAGGGCGGGGTACGCAGTATTTT
19,TRBD1,TRBV6-1,TRBJ1-2,NA,CASSERSSTGGLRSYGYTF,TGTGCCAGCAGTGAACGATCGAGCACAGGGGGGCTAAGGTCGTATGGCTACACCTTC
12,NA,TRBV24-1,TRBJ2-1,few,CATSANFNEQFF,TGTGCCACCAGTGCGAACTTCAATGAGCAGTTCTTC
14,TRBD2,TRBV9,TRBJ2-7,once,CASSVGGSSYEQYF,TGTGCCAGCAGCGTCGGGGGGAGTTCCTACGAGCAGTACTTC
15,TRBD2,TRBV10-2,TRBJ2-2,few,CASSETSGVNGELFF,TGCGCCAGCAGTGAAACTAGCGGCGTCAACGGGGAGCTGTTTTTT
15,NA,TRBV11-2,TRBJ1-3,NA,CASSLAGGPGNTIYF,TGTGCCAGCAGCTTAGCGGGAGGCCCTGGAAACACCATATATTTT
13,NA,TRBV30,TRBJ1-5,NA,CAWSVGGGQPQHF,TGTGCCTGGAGTGTTGGGGGAGGTCAGCCCCAGCATTTT
13,NA,TRBV18,TRBJ1-5,NA,CASSPESNQPQHF,TGTGCCAGCTCACCAGAGAGCAATCAGCCCCAGCATTTT
13,NA,TRBV12-3/TRBV12-4,TRBJ1-5,NA,CASTQDSGQPQHF,TGTGCCAGCACCCAGGACAGCGGACAGCCCCAGCATTTT
15,TRBD1,TRBV4-1,TRBJ2-7,NA,CASSPGTGGIYEQYF,TGCGCCAGCAGCCCAGGGACAGGGGGCATCTACGAGCAGTACTTC
17,TRBD2,TRBV5-1,TRBJ2-7,NA,CASSLTGTSGPSYEQYF,TGCGCCAGCAGCTTGACCGGGACTAGCGGCCCCTCCTACGAGCAGTACTTC
14,NA,TRBV7-2,TRBJ1-1,NA,CASSPSGGNTEAFF,TGTGCCAGCAGCCCCAGCGGGGGGAACACTGAAGCTTTCTTT
19,TRBD1,TRBV4-1,TRBJ1-5,NA,CASSQGPAGGGLKNQPQHF,TGCGCCAGCAGCCAAGGTCCCGCAGGGGGCGGTTTGAAAAATCAGCCCCAGCATTTT
15,NA,TRBV4-1,TRBJ2-2,NA,CASSQVGSNTGELFF,TGCGCCAGCAGCCAAGTCGGTTCGAACACCGGGGAGCTGTTTTTT
12,NA,TRBV6-1,TRBJ2-1,NA,CASSERRHEQFF,TGTGCCAGCAGTGAAAGGAGGCATGAGCAGTTCTTC
16,TRBD1,TRBV19,TRBJ1-5,NA,CASRPTGTGAVGAQHF,TGTGCCAGTAGGCCTACCGGGACAGGGGCTGTGGGGGCCCAGCATTTT
20,TRBD1,TRBV4-1,TRBJ1-6,NA,CASSRELTGGAALNNSPLHF,TGCGCCAGCAGCCGCGAGCTGACAGGGGGTGCTGCTTTGAATAATTCACCCCTCCACTTT
16,NA,TRBV14,TRBJ1-2,NA,CASSQYIGPGIYGYTF,TGTGCCAGCAGCCAATATATCGGACCGGGAATCTATGGCTACACCTTC
20,TRBD1,TRBV23-1,TRBJ2-2,NA,CASSQRDRGSSPGVTGELFF,TGCGCCAGCAGTCAACGCGACAGGGGTTCGTCCCCTGGGGTCACCGGGGAGCTGTTTTTT
15,TRBD2,TRBV9,TRBJ2-7,few,CASSVSGSFGYEQYF,TGTGCCAGCAGCGTTAGCGGGAGTTTTGGCTACGAGCAGTACTTC
16,TRBD2,TRBV5-1,TRBJ2-5,NA,CASSLSRASGRETQYF,TGCGCCAGCAGCTTGAGCCGGGCTAGCGGACGAGAGACCCAGTACTTC
15,NA,TRBV6-6,TRBJ1-5,NA,CASRPEQGPSQPQHF,TGTGCCAGCAGACCCGAACAGGGTCCGTCGCAGCCCCAGCATTTT
12,NA,TRBV5-1,TRBJ2-3,NA,CASSLDGGTQYF,TGCGCCAGCAGCTTGGACGGCGGTACGCAGTATTTT
16,TRBD2,TRBV3-1/TRBV3-2,TRBJ2-3,NA,CASSQVLARSTDTQYF,TGTGCCAGCAGCCAGGTACTAGCGAGGAGCACAGATACGCAGTATTTT